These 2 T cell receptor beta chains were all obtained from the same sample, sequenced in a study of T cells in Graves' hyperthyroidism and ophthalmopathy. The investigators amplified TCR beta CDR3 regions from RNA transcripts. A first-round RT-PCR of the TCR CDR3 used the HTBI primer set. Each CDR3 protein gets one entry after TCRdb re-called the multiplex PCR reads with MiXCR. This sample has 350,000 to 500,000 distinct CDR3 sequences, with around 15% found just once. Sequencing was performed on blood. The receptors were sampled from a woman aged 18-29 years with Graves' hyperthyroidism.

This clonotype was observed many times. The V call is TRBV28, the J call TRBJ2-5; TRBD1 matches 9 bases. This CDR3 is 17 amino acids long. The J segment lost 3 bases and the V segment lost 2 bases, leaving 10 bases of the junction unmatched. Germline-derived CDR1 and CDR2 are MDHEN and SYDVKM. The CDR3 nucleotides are TGTGCCAGCAGTTTAAATGGACAGGGGAGGTACGAAGAGACCCAGTACTTC. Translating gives CASSLNGQGRYEETQYF.

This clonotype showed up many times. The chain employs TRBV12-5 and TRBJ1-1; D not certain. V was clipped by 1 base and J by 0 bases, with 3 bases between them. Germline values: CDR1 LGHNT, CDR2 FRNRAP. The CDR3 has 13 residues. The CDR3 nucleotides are TGTGCTAGTGGTTTGGAGGTGAACACTGAAGCTTTCTTT. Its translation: CASGLEVNTEAFF.